A selection of T cell receptor beta chains follows, all from one sample in a study of beta chain features in type 1 diabetes. Assay used: immunoSEQ multiplex PCR; TCRdb lists only in-frame clones, some missing. The table has 600,000 or so clones, over 12% seen once. The sequenced material came from naive CD4+ T cells from blood. Source of these receptors: a young man with type 1 diabetes. The CDR3 runs from the conserved cysteine through the conserved F or W. A D gene is named only where the DNA matches it firmly. A row's size may be missing; if present it is once, few, many or a size class.

clone size: few; V gene: TRBV30; D gene: TRBD1; J gene: TRBJ1-5; CDR3 protein: CAWRTGDQPQHF; CDR3 DNA: TGTGCCTGGAGGACAGGGGATCAGCCCCAGCATTTT
clone size: few; V gene: TRBV30; D gene: .; J gene: TRBJ1-3; CDR3 protein: CAWSGGPPRNTIYF; CDR3 DNA: TGTGCCTGGAGTGGGGGCCCCCCAAGAAACACCATATATTTT
clone size: .; V gene: TRBV7-9; D gene: .; J gene: TRBJ2-3; CDR3 protein: CASSLPTDTQYF; CDR3 DNA: TGTGCCAGCAGCCTACCTACAGATACGCAGTATTTT
clone size: few; V gene: TRBV4-1; D gene: TRBD2; J gene: TRBJ2-5; CDR3 protein: CASSQDSLAGFQETQYF; CDR3 DNA: TGCGCCAGCAGCCAAGATAGCCTAGCGGGATTCCAAGAGACCCAGTACTTC
clone size: few; V gene: TRBV9; D gene: .; J gene: TRBJ2-7; CDR3 protein: CASSVGDVSSYEQYF; CDR3 DNA: TGTGCCAGCAGCGTAGGGGACGTAAGTAGCTACGAGCAGTACTTC
clone size: .; V gene: TRBV10-1; D gene: .; J gene: TRBJ2-1; CDR3 protein: CASSEDGNEQFF; CDR3 DNA: TGCGCCAGCAGTGAGGACGGCAATGAGCAGTTCTTC
clone size: .; V gene: TRBV28; D gene: TRBD1; J gene: TRBJ2-7; CDR3 protein: CASSLLDRKYF; CDR3 DNA: TGTGCCAGCAGTTTATTGGACAGGAAGTACTTC
clone size: few; V gene: TRBV28; D gene: .; J gene: TRBJ1-2; CDR3 protein: CASRLIDRNYGYTF; CDR3 DNA: TGTGCCAGCAGATTGATCGACAGAAACTATGGCTACACCTTC
clone size: .; V gene: TRBV6-5; D gene: .; J gene: TRBJ2-5; CDR3 protein: CASGERSTQYF; CDR3 DNA: TGTGCCAGCGGGGAGCGGTCGACCCAGTACTTC
clone size: .; V gene: TRBV30; D gene: .; J gene: TRBJ1-5; CDR3 protein: CAWTTGNSNQPQHF; CDR3 DNA: TGTGCCTGGACCACAGGGAATAGCAATCAGCCCCAGCATTTT
clone size: .; V gene: TRBV15; D gene: TRBD1; J gene: TRBJ2-3; CDR3 protein: CATTWQGVTDTQYF; CDR3 DNA: TGTGCCACCACCTGGCAGGGGGTCACAGATACGCAGTATTTT
clone size: .; V gene: TRBV7-2; D gene: .; J gene: TRBJ2-7; CDR3 protein: CASSLRNEQYF; CDR3 DNA: TGTGCCAGCAGCTTGAGGAACGAGCAGTACTTC
clone size: .; V gene: TRBV6-6; D gene: .; J gene: TRBJ1-1; CDR3 protein: CASGYLGGEAFF; CDR3 DNA: TGTGCCTCAGGTTATTTAGGGGGTGAAGCTTTCTTT
clone size: .; V gene: TRBV7-9; D gene: TRBD2; J gene: TRBJ2-5; CDR3 protein: CASSLGGRAFETQYF; CDR3 DNA: TGTGCCAGCAGCTTAGGCGGGAGGGCCTTCGAGACCCAGTACTTC
clone size: few; V gene: TRBV29-1; D gene: .; J gene: TRBJ1-1; CDR3 protein: CSVGLRIGGNTEAFF; CDR3 DNA: TGCAGCGTTGGTTTGCGGATTGGGGGGAACACTGAAGCTTTCTTT
clone size: few; V gene: TRBV6-5; D gene: .; J gene: TRBJ2-7; CDR3 protein: CASKAGGYEQYF; CDR3 DNA: TGTGCCAGCAAAGCAGGAGGCTACGAGCAGTACTTC
clone size: .; V gene: TRBV7-9; D gene: TRBD1; J gene: TRBJ1-5; CDR3 protein: CASSLQGARQPQHF; CDR3 DNA: TGTGCCAGCAGCCTACAGGGGGCGAGACAGCCCCAGCATTTT
clone size: few; V gene: TRBV6-5; D gene: .; J gene: TRBJ1-1; CDR3 protein: CASSPPGTHTEAFF; CDR3 DNA: TGTGCCAGCAGTCCTCCAGGGACTCACACTGAAGCTTTCTTT
clone size: .; V gene: TRBV9; D gene: .; J gene: TRBJ2-5; CDR3 protein: CASSVGRGPRTGETQYF; CDR3 DNA: TGTGCCAGCAGCGTCGGCCGGGGGCCCCGTACCGGAGAGACCCAGTACTTC
clone size: few; V gene: TRBV7-2; D gene: .; J gene: TRBJ2-2; CDR3 protein: CASSYAGGGASESTGELFF; CDR3 DNA: TGTGCCAGCAGCTACGCCGGGGGCGGGGCTAGTGAGAGCACCGGGGAGCTGTTTTTT
clone size: few; V gene: TRBV11-1; D gene: TRBD1; J gene: TRBJ2-1; CDR3 protein: CASSFTGANEQFF; CDR3 DNA: TGTGCCAGCAGCTTTACAGGGGCAAATGAGCAGTTCTTC
clone size: few; V gene: TRBV5-1; D gene: TRBD2; J gene: TRBJ2-3; CDR3 protein: CASSFLAGTDTQYF; CDR3 DNA: TGCGCCAGCAGCTTTCTAGCGGGCACAGATACGCAGTATTTT
clone size: .; V gene: TRBV19; D gene: .; J gene: TRBJ2-2; CDR3 protein: CASSIGRPITGELFF; CDR3 DNA: TGTGCCAGTAGTATCGGACGGCCAATCACCGGGGAGCTGTTTTTT
clone size: .; V gene: TRBV11-2; D gene: .; J gene: TRBJ1-4; CDR3 protein: CASSYTGFEKLFF; CDR3 DNA: TGTGCCAGCAGCTACACGGGATTTGAAAAACTGTTTTTT
clone size: .; V gene: TRBV5-6; D gene: .; J gene: TRBJ2-3; CDR3 protein: CASITRAGFGTDTQYF; CDR3 DNA: TGTGCCAGCATAACACGCGCCGGATTTGGTACAGATACGCAGTATTTT
clone size: few; V gene: TRBV25-1; D gene: .; J gene: TRBJ2-1; CDR3 protein: CANPASSSYNEQFF; CDR3 DNA: TGTGCCAACCCGGCATCGAGCTCCTACAATGAGCAGTTCTTC
clone size: .; V gene: TRBV2; D gene: .; J gene: TRBJ2-7; CDR3 protein: CASTFGGSSYEQYF; CDR3 DNA: TGTGCCAGCACCTTTGGGGGGAGCTCCTACGAGCAGTACTTC
clone size: few; V gene: TRBV30; D gene: TRBD2; J gene: TRBJ2-7; CDR3 protein: CAWSVSSGRYEQYF; CDR3 DNA: TGTGCCTGGAGTGTAAGCAGCGGGAGGTACGAGCAGTACTTC
clone size: few; V gene: TRBV9; D gene: .; J gene: TRBJ1-1; CDR3 protein: CASSSRGWSEAFF; CDR3 DNA: TGTGCCAGCAGCTCCCGAGGATGGAGTGAAGCTTTCTTT
clone size: .; V gene: TRBV5-8; D gene: TRBD1; J gene: TRBJ1-5; CDR3 protein: CASSVFTGGGQPQHF; CDR3 DNA: TGTGCCAGCAGCGTATTCACAGGGGGAGGTCAGCCCCAGCATTTT
clone size: .; V gene: TRBV28; D gene: .; J gene: TRBJ2-1; CDR3 protein: CVVGRPHNEQFF; CDR3 DNA: TGTGTGGTGGGACGGCCACACAATGAGCAGTTCTTC
clone size: .; V gene: TRBV4-2; D gene: TRBD2; J gene: TRBJ2-1; CDR3 protein: CASSAVSGGDGEQFF; CDR3 DNA: TGTGCCAGCAGTGCAGTTAGCGGGGGGGACGGTGAGCAGTTCTTC
clone size: few; V gene: TRBV11-2; D gene: TRBD1; J gene: TRBJ2-4; CDR3 protein: CASSSSPGQGANIQYF; CDR3 DNA: TGTGCCAGCAGCTCGTCACCGGGACAGGGGGCCAACATTCAGTACTTC
clone size: few; V gene: TRBV9; D gene: .; J gene: TRBJ2-1; CDR3 protein: CASSVGNSGEYNEQFF; CDR3 DNA: TGTGCCAGCAGCGTAGGTAATAGCGGAGAGTACAATGAGCAGTTCTTC
clone size: .; V gene: TRBV15; D gene: .; J gene: TRBJ2-7; CDR3 protein: CATSRELDGPYEQYF; CDR3 DNA: TGTGCCACCAGCAGAGAGCTGGACGGACCCTACGAGCAGTACTTC
clone size: once; V gene: TRBV7-2; D gene: .; J gene: TRBJ1-5; CDR3 protein: CASSPVGYNQPQHF; CDR3 DNA: TGTGCCAGCAGCCCCGTGGGTTACAATCAGCCCCAGCATTTT
clone size: .; V gene: TRBV7-2; D gene: TRBD1; J gene: TRBJ2-5; CDR3 protein: CASRQGGQETQYF; CDR3 DNA: TGTGCCAGCAGACAGGGGGGACAAGAGACCCAGTACTTC
clone size: .; V gene: TRBV5-4; D gene: .; J gene: TRBJ2-4; CDR3 protein: CASSLYQGDQYF; CDR3 DNA: TGTGCCAGCAGCTTATACCAGGGTGATCAGTACTTC
clone size: .; V gene: TRBV5-1; D gene: TRBD1; J gene: TRBJ1-5; CDR3 protein: CASSLGQGINQPQHF; CDR3 DNA: TGCGCCAGCAGCCTGGGACAGGGAATTAATCAGCCCCAGCATTTT
clone size: .; V gene: TRBV5-1; D gene: .; J gene: TRBJ1-6; CDR3 protein: CASRREGGSAPLHF; CDR3 DNA: TGCGCCAGCAGGCGTGAGGGGGGGAGTGCACCCCTCCACTTT
clone size: few; V gene: TRBV6-5; D gene: TRBD2; J gene: TRBJ2-5; CDR3 protein: CASSYLAGEGTQYF; CDR3 DNA: TGTGCCAGCAGTTACCTAGCGGGAGAGGGGACCCAGTACTTC
clone size: few; V gene: TRBV11-2; D gene: .; J gene: TRBJ2-1; CDR3 protein: CASSPGTLPSVYNEQFF; CDR3 DNA: TGTGCCAGCAGCCCAGGGACTCTACCTAGCGTGTACAATGAGCAGTTCTTC
clone size: .; V gene: TRBV11-2; D gene: TRBD1; J gene: TRBJ1-1; CDR3 protein: CASSLQARGHTEAFF; CDR3 DNA: TGTGCCAGCAGCTTACAGGCCAGGGGGCACACTGAAGCTTTCTTT
clone size: few; V gene: TRBV5-1; D gene: .; J gene: TRBJ2-3; CDR3 protein: CASSLVQFTDTQYF; CDR3 DNA: TGCGCCAGCAGCTTGGTACAGTTCACAGATACGCAGTATTTT
clone size: few; V gene: TRBV27; D gene: TRBD2; J gene: TRBJ2-5; CDR3 protein: CASSLAGVETQYF; CDR3 DNA: TGTGCCAGCAGTTTGGCGGGAGTAGAGACCCAGTACTTC
clone size: few; V gene: TRBV19; D gene: .; J gene: TRBJ2-7; CDR3 protein: CASSIRMGQANSYEQYF; CDR3 DNA: TGTGCCAGTAGTATACGAATGGGGCAGGCGAACTCCTACGAGCAGTACTTC
clone size: .; V gene: TRBV7-2; D gene: .; J gene: TRBJ2-1; CDR3 protein: CASSLAQSADEQFF; CDR3 DNA: TGTGCCAGCAGCTTAGCGCAGAGCGCCGATGAGCAGTTCTTC
clone size: .; V gene: TRBV6-5; D gene: .; J gene: TRBJ2-7; CDR3 protein: CASASGQADYEQYF; CDR3 DNA: TGTGCCAGCGCTTCCGGGCAGGCCGACTACGAGCAGTACTTC
clone size: .; V gene: TRBV5-4; D gene: .; J gene: TRBJ2-7; CDR3 protein: CASSLTRQPGHEQYF; CDR3 DNA: TGTGCCAGCAGCTTGACGAGGCAGCCAGGGCACGAGCAGTACTTC
clone size: few; V gene: TRBV30; D gene: .; J gene: TRBJ1-2; CDR3 protein: CAWGSGLLSYGYTF; CDR3 DNA: TGTGCCTGGGGATCGGGGCTCCTTAGCTATGGCTACACCTTC
clone size: few; V gene: TRBV11-1; D gene: TRBD1; J gene: TRBJ2-4; CDR3 protein: CASSDRENIQYF; CDR3 DNA: TGTGCCAGCAGCGACAGGGAAAACATTCAGTACTTC